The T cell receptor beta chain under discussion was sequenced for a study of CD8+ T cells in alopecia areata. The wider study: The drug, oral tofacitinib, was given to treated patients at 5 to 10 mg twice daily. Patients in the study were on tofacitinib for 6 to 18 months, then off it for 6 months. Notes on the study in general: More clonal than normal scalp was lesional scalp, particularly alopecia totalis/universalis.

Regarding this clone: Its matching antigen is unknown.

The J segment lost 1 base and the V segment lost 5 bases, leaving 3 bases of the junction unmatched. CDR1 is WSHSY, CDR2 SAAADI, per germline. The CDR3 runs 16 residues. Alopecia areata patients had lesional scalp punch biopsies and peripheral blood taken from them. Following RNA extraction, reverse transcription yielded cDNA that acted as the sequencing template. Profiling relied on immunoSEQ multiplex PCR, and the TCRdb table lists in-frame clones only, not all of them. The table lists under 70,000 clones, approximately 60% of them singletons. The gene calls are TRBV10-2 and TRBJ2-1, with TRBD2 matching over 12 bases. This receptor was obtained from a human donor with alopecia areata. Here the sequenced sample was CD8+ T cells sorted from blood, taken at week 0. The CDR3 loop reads CASSRLAGVSYNEQFF. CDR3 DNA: TGCGCCAGCAGTAGACTAGCGGGAGTGTCCTACAATGAGCAGTTCTTC.